This TCR beta chain was profiled in a study of early T cells in non-severe SARS-CoV-2 infection. Background on the study: The chains were unpaired, and the sequenced material was bulk RNA from unsorted whole blood. Study-wide findings and caveats: Comparison of clonotypes with VDJdb favored anti-spike CD8 responses while missing private and CD4 specificities.

Turning to this clonotype: What it recognizes is unknown. Being one base from a much bigger clone, this may be a read error.

This CDR3 is 15 amino acids long. Germline values: CDR1 SEHNR, CDR2 FQNEAQ (reference sequence). Individual cDNA molecules were tagged with unique molecular identifiers, the study reported. TCRdb passed the 5' RACE reads through MiXCR, listing each CDR3 protein once. The table shows about 69,000 distinct CDR3 sequences, with approximately 9.5% occurring only once. The sequenced sample was whole blood. This chain connects TRBV7-9 to TRBJ1-2, with 9 bases matching TRBD1. This receptor was identified in an adult who was a healthcare worker with PCR-confirmed SARS-CoV-2 infection or an uninfected control (not recorded which). CDR3 coding DNA: TGTGTCAGCAGCCAACCGGGACAGGGTAGCTATGGCTACACCTTC. Protein sequence: CVSSQPGQGSYGYTF.